Listed below are T cell receptor beta chains from one sample, sequenced in a study of shared clonotypes between healthy human individuals. Here immunoSEQ multiplex PCR was the method, and the copy in TCRdb shows in-frame clones only, minus some. This table has roughly 2 million clones, under 97% appearing once. Input material: naive CD4+ T cells sorted from blood. The receptors come from a man between 18 and 35 years old in good health. CDR3s include the opening cysteine and the closing phenylalanine or tryptophan. A D gene is named only where the DNA matches it firmly. A row's size may be missing; if present it is once, few, many or a size class.

>-|TRBJ2-1|TRBV6-5|-
CASSRNNEQFF
TGTGCCAGCAGCCGAAACAATGAGCAGTTCTTC
>-|TRBJ1-2|TRBV28|TRBD1
CASSLQGYGYTF
TGTGCCAGCAGCCTACAGGGGTATGGCTACACCTTC
>-|TRBJ1-5|TRBV10-3|-
CAISDPGESQPQHF
TGTGCCATCAGTGACCCCGGGGAATCTCAGCCCCAGCATTTT
>-|TRBJ2-7|TRBV7-3|-
CASSSGGSTEQYF
TGTGCCAGCAGCTCCGGGGGTTCCACCGAGCAGTACTTC
>-|TRBJ1-3|TRBV5-1|-
CASSLRGNSGNTIYF
TGCGCCAGCAGCTTGCGTGGCAACTCTGGAAACACCATATATTTT
>-|TRBJ1-1|TRBV7-2|-
CASSLVGSEAFF
TGTGCCAGCAGCTTAGTGGGCAGCGAAGCTTTCTTT
>-|TRBJ2-1|TRBV11-2|TRBD2
CASSRSGGLGMEQFF
TGTGCCAGCAGTCGAAGCGGGGGCCTCGGGATGGAGCAGTTCTTC
>few|TRBJ1-2|TRBV10-3|-
CAISEELGASGRGYTF
TGTGCCATCAGTGAGGAGTTAGGGGCCTCAGGACGTGGCTACACCTTC
>-|TRBJ1-2|TRBV6-5|TRBD1
CASSSSGGVNYGYTF
TGTGCCAGCAGTTCGTCAGGGGGAGTAAACTATGGCTACACCTTC
>-|TRBJ2-5|TRBV30|-
CAWGAGMETQYF
TGTGCCTGGGGTGCGGGAATGGAGACCCAGTACTTC
>-|TRBJ1-1|TRBV11-2|-
CASSLHRDRKEAFF
TGTGCCAGCAGCTTACACCGGGACCGGAAAGAAGCTTTCTTT
>-|TRBJ1-2|TRBV7-9|TRBD1
CASSTGTGKNGYTF
TGTGCCAGCAGCACAGGGACAGGGAAAAATGGCTACACCTTC
>-|TRBJ1-6|TRBV19|-
CASSDSLGSPLHF
TGTGCCAGTAGTGACTCGCTCGGTTCACCCCTCCACTTT
>-|TRBJ1-1|TRBV5-1|-
CASSLGGLPEAFF
TGCGCCAGCAGCTTGGGGGGTCTGCCTGAAGCTTTCTTT
>-|TRBJ2-2|TRBV4-1|-
CASSQDHGELFF
TGCGCCAGCAGCCAAGACCACGGGGAGCTGTTTTTT
>-|TRBJ2-2|TRBV7-7|-
CATRPTVTGELFF
TGTGCTACCCGGCCTACCGTCACCGGGGAGCTGTTTTTT
>-|TRBJ1-3|TRBV7-9|-
CASSSPSGNTIYF
TGTGCCAGCAGCTCCCCCTCTGGAAACACCATATATTTT
>-|TRBJ2-7|TRBV6-6|-
CASSYGFFQYF
TGTGCCAGCAGTTACGGGTTCTTCCAGTACTTC
>-|TRBJ2-1|TRBV5-6|TRBD2
CASSRRLADYNEQFF
TGTGCCAGCAGCAGGAGACTAGCGGATTACAATGAGCAGTTCTTC
>-|TRBJ1-5|TRBV18|-
CASSPGLINQPQHF
TGTGCCAGCTCGCCGGGACTGATCAATCAGCCCCAGCATTTT
>-|TRBJ1-2|TRBV18|TRBD1
CASSPTTGGSYGYTF
TGTGCCAGCTCACCAACGACAGGGGGCTCATATGGCTACACCTTC
>-|TRBJ1-2|TRBV6-1|-
CASSDRTENYGYTF
TGTGCCAGCAGTGACCGGACAGAGAACTATGGCTACACCTTC
>once|TRBJ1-4|TRBV6-5|-
CASRFNEKLFF
TGTGCCAGCAGATTTAATGAAAAACTGTTTTTT
>-|TRBJ2-3|TRBV5-4|-
CASSSGPSTDTQYF
TGTGCCAGCAGCTCGGGGCCTAGCACAGATACGCAGTATTTT
>-|TRBJ2-5|TRBV6-1|-
CASSSDRKYQETQYF
TGTGCCAGCAGCTCTGACAGGAAATATCAAGAGACCCAGTACTTC
>-|TRBJ1-1|TRBV7-2|-
CASSFSGANTEAFF
TGTGCCAGCAGCTTTTCGGGGGCGAACACTGAAGCTTTCTTT
>-|TRBJ2-1|TRBV4-1|-
CASSQTSQGGYNEQFF
TGCGCCAGCAGCCAAACCTCCCAGGGGGGCTACAATGAGCAGTTCTTC
>once|TRBJ2-7|TRBV9|TRBD1
CASSHGQGRDEQYF
TGTGCCAGCAGCCATGGACAGGGGAGGGACGAGCAGTACTTC
>-|TRBJ2-1|TRBV27|TRBD2
CASSLLPPTSGRPSSYNEQFF
TGTGCCAGCAGTTTATTGCCCCCGACTAGCGGGAGGCCGAGCTCCTACAATGAGCAGTTCTTC
>-|TRBJ2-1|TRBV7-2|-
CASSLGGSYNEQFF
TGTGCCAGCAGCTTGGGCGGATCCTACAATGAGCAGTTCTTC
>once|TRBJ1-5|TRBV5-4|TRBD1
CASSIAGTGGNQPQHF
TGTGCCAGCAGCATAGCCGGGACAGGAGGCAATCAGCCCCAGCATTTT
>-|TRBJ2-1|TRBV6-5|TRBD1
CATGQVRLLYNEQFF
TGTGCCACCGGACAGGTCCGGCTCCTCTACAATGAGCAGTTCTTC
>-|TRBJ2-7|TRBV21-1|-
CASSKKGRGLQFVHEQYF
TGTGCCAGCAGCAAAAAGGGACGGGGCCTCCAATTCGTCCACGAGCAGTACTTC
>-|TRBJ2-7|TRBV19|-
CASSIGFGSPAYEQYF
TGTGCCAGTAGTATTGGTTTCGGCAGCCCGGCCTACGAGCAGTACTTC
>once|TRBJ2-7|TRBV6-5|TRBD2
CASSYSSGSYEQYF
TGTGCCAGCAGTTATTCTAGCGGCTCCTACGAGCAGTACTTC
>-|TRBJ1-5|TRBV2|-
CASSVEIGPQHF
TGTGCCAGCAGTGTGGAGATAGGGCCCCAGCATTTT
>-|TRBJ2-7|TRBV5-6|TRBD2
CASSLAGTRSSYEQYF
TGTGCCAGCAGCTTGGCAGGGACTAGGAGCTCCTACGAGCAGTACTTC
>-|TRBJ2-5|TRBV29-1|TRBD1
CSIRRDSLSETQYF
TGCAGTATCCGACGGGACAGCCTATCAGAGACCCAGTACTTC
>-|TRBJ2-7|TRBV2|TRBD1
CAGGTGTYEQYF
TGTGCCGGCGGGACAGGGACCTACGAGCAGTACTTC
>-|TRBJ2-7|TRBV5-1|-
CASSLAGLWDEQYF
TGCGCCAGCAGCTTGGCCGGGCTGTGGGACGAGCAGTACTTC
>few|TRBJ1-2|TRBV6-5|-
CASRAPLGGYTF
TGTGCCAGCAGAGCCCCCTTGGGCGGCTACACCTTC
>-|TRBJ2-2|TRBV5-1|-
CASSLWGPNTGELFF
TGCGCCAGCAGCTTATGGGGACCAAACACCGGGGAGCTGTTTTTT
>once|TRBJ2-1|TRBV7-2|-
CASSLVLRGAGEGEQFF
TGTGCCAGCAGCTTAGTTCTAAGGGGGGCAGGGGAAGGTGAGCAGTTCTTC
>-|TRBJ2-1|TRBV25-1|TRBD2
CASSESGGRPYNEQFF
TGTGCCAGCAGTGAATCCGGCGGGAGGCCCTACAATGAGCAGTTCTTC
>-|TRBJ1-5|TRBV4-1|TRBD1
CASSQVGQGAGQPQHF
TGCGCCAGCAGCCAAGTGGGACAGGGGGCTGGGCAGCCCCAGCATTTT
>-|TRBJ1-2|TRBV2|-
CASSLTSNYGYTF
TGTGCCAGCAGCTTGACAAGTAACTATGGCTACACCTTC
>-|TRBJ1-5|TRBV12-5|-
CASGLVTGQLNQPQHF
TGTGCTAGTGGTTTGGTAACGGGGCAGCTCAATCAGCCCCAGCATTTT
>-|TRBJ1-2|TRBV7-9|-
CASSLWQANYGYTF
TGTGCCAGCAGCCTATGGCAGGCTAACTATGGCTACACCTTC
>-|TRBJ1-1|TRBV6-1|TRBD1
CASSEKGRGKMNTEAFF
TGTGCCAGCAGTGAAAAGGGCAGGGGGAAAATGAACACTGAAGCTTTCTTT
>once|TRBJ2-2|TRBV9|-
CASSLDSAPNTGELFF
TGTGCCAGCAGCCTTGACTCCGCCCCGAACACCGGGGAGCTGTTTTTT
>-|TRBJ2-1|TRBV9|TRBD1
CASSVLGQGGYNEQFF
TGTGCCAGCAGCGTATTGGGACAGGGCGGCTACAATGAGCAGTTCTTC